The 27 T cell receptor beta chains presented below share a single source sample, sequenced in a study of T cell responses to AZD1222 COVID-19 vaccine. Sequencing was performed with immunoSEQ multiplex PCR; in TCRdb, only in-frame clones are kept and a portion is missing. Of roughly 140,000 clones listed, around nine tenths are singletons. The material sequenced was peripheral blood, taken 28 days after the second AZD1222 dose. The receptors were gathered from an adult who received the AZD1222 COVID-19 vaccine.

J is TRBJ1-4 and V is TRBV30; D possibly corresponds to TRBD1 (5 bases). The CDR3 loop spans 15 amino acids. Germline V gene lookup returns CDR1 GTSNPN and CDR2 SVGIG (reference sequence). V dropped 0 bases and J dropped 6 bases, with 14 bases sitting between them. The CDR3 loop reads CAWSVRDRPHEKLFF. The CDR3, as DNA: TGTGCCTGGAGTGTACGTGACAGACCCCATGAAAAACTGTTTTTT.

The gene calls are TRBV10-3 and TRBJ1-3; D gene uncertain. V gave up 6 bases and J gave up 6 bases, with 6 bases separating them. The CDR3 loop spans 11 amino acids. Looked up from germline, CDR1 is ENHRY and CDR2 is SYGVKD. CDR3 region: CAIRVENTIYF. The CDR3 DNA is TGTGCCATCAGGGTCGAAAACACCATATATTTT.

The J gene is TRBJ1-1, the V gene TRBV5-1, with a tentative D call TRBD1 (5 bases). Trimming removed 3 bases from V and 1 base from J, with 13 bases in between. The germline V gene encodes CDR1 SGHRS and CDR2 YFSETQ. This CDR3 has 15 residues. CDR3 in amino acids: CASSSRVGANTEAFF. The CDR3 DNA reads TGCGCCAGCAGCTCCAGGGTAGGGGCGAACACTGAAGCTTTCTTT. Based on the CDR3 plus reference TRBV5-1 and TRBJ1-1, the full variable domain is KAGVTQTPRYLIKTRGQQVTLSCSPISGHRSVSWYQQTPGQGLQFLFEYFSETQRNKGNFPGRFSGRQFSNSRSEMNVSTLELGDSALYLCASSSRVGANTEAFFGQGTRLTVV.

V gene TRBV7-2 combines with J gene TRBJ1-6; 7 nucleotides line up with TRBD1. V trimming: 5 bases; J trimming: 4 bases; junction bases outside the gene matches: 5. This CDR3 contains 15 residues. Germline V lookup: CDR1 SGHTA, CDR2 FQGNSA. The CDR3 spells CASSVRQGYNSPLHF. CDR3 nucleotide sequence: TGTGCCAGCAGCGTACGACAGGGTTATAATTCACCCCTCCACTTT. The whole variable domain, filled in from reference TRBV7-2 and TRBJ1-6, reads GAGVSQSPSNKVTEKGKDVELRCDPISGHTALYWYRQSLGQGLEFLIYFQGNSAPDKSGLPSDRFSAERTGGSVSTLTIQRTQQEDSAVYLCASSVRQGYNSPLHFGNGTRLTVT.

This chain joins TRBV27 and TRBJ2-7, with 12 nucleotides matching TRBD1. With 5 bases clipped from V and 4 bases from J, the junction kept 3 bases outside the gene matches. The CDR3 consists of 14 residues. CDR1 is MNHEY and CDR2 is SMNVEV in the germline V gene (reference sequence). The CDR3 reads CASSPGQGAYEQYF. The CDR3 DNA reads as TGTGCCAGCAGTCCGGGACAGGGGGCTTACGAGCAGTACTTC.

The CDR3 nucleotides are TGTGCCAGCAGCTTCCGTCGGCCCGACACTGAAGCTTTCTTT. This encodes CASSFRRPDTEAFF. V usage is TRBV11-2 and J usage is TRBJ1-1; D not resolved. The germline V and J ends were trimmed by 3 bases and 3 bases, with 11 bases remaining between them. The CDR3 runs to 14 residues. Germline values: CDR1 SGHAT, CDR2 FQNNGV.

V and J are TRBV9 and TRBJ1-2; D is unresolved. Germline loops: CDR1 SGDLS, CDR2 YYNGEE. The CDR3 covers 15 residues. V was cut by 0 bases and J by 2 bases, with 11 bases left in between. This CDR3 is CASSVDPEENYGYTF. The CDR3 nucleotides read TGTGCCAGCAGCGTAGACCCGGAGGAGAACTATGGCTACACCTTC.

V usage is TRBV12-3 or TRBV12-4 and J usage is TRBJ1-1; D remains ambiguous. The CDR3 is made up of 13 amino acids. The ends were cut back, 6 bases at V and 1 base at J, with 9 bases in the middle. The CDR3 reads CASSENWNTEAFF. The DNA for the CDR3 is TGTGCCAGCAGCGAGAACTGGAACACTGAAGCTTTCTTT.

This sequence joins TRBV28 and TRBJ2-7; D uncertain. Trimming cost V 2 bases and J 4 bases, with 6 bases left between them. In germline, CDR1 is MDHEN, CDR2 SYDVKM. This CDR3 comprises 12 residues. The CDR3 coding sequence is TGTGCCAGCAGTTTACTACAGTACGAGCAGTACTTC. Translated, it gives CASSLLQYEQYF.

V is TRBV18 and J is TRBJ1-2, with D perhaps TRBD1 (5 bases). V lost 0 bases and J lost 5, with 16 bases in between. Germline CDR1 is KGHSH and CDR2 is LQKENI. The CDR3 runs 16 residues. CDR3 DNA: TGTGCCAGCTCACCACCGGGAGTTGAGGGGCCGTATGGCTACACCTTC. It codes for CASSPPGVEGPYGYTF.

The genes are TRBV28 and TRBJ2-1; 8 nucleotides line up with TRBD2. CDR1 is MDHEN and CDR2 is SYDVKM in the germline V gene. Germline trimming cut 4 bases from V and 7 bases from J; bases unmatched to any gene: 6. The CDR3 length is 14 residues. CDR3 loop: CASSSAGGRNEQFF. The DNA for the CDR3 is TGTGCCAGCAGTTCCGCGGGGGGCAGGAATGAGCAGTTCTTC. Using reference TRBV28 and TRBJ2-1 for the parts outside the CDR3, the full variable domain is DVKVTQSSRYLVKRTGEKVFLECVQDMDHENMFWYRQDPGLGLRLIYFSYDVKMKEKGDIPEGYSVSREKKERFSLILESASTNQTSMYLCASSSAGGRNEQFFGPGTRLTVL.

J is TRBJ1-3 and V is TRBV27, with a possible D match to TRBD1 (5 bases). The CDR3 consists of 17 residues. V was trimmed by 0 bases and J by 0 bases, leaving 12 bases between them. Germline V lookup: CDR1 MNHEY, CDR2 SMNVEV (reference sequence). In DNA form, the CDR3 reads TGTGCCAGCAGTTTATCGAAACAGGACCCCTCTGGAAACACCATATATTTT. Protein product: CASSLSKQDPSGNTIYF.

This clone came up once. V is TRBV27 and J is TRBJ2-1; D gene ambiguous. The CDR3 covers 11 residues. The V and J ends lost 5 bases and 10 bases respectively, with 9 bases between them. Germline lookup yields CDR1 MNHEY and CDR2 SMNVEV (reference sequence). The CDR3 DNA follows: TGTGCCAGCAGTATCAGAGACGAGCAGTTCTTC. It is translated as CASSIRDEQFF.

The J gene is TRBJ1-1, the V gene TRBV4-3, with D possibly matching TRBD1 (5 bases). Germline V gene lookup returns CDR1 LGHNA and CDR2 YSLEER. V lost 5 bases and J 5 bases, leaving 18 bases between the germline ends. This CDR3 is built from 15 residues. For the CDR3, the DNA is TGCGCCAGCAGCTCCCAGGCGGCGGGGGGAACTGAAGCTTTCTTT. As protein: CASSSQAAGGTEAFF.

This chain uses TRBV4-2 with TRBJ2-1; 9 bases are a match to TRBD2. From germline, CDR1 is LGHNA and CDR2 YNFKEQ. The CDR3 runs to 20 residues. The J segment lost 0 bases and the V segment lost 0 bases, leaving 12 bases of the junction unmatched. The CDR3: CASSQDGVAGAISSYNEQFF. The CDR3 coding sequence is TGTGCCAGCAGCCAAGATGGAGTAGCGGGGGCTATAAGCTCCTACAATGAGCAGTTCTTC.

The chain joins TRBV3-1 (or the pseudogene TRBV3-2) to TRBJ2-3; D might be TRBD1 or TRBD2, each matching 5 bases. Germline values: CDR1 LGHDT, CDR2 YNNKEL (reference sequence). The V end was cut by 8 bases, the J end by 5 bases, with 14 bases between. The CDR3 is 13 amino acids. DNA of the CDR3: TGTGCCAGCTATGGGGGTTCCTTAGATACGCAGTATTTT. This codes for CASYGGSLDTQYF.

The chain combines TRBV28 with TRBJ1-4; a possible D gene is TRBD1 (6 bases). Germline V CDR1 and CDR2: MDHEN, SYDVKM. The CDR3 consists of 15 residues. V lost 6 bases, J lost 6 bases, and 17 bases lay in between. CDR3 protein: CASRGTGGGDEKLFF. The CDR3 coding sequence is TGTGCCAGCAGGGGTACCGGAGGGGGGGATGAAAAACTGTTTTTT.

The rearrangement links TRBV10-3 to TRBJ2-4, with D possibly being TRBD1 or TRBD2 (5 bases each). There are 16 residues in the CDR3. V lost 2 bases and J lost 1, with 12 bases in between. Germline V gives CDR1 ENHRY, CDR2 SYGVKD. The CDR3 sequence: CAISEGTTNAKNIQYF. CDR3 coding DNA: TGTGCCATCAGTGAGGGGACGACGAACGCCAAAAACATTCAGTACTTC.

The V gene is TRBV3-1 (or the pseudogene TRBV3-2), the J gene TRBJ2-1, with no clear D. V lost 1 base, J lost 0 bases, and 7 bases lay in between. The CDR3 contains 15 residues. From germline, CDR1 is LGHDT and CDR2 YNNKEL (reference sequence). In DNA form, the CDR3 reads TGTGCCAGCAGCCAAGCGTATAGCTCCTACAATGAGCAGTTCTTC. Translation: CASSQAYSSYNEQFF.

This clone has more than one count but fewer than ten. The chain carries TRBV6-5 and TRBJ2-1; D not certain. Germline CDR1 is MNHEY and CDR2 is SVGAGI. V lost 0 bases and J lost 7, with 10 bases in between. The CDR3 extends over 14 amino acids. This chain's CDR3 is CASSYSVNRNEQFF. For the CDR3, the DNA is TGTGCCAGCAGTTACTCGGTTAATCGGAATGAGCAGTTCTTC.

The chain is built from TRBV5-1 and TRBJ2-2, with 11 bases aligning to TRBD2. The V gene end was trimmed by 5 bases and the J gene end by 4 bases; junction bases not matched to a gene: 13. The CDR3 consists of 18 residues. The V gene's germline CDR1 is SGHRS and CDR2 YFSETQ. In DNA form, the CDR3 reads TGCGCCAGCAGAGCCCGCTCGTTAGCGGGGGGGCTCACCGGGGAGCTGTTTTTT. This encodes CASRARSLAGGLTGELFF.

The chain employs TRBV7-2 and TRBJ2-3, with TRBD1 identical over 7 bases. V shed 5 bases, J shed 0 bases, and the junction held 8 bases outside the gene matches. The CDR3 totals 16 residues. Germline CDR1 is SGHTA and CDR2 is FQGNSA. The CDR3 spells CASSEQGLASTDTQYF. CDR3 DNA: TGTGCCAGCAGCGAACAGGGGCTGGCTAGCACAGATACGCAGTATTTT.

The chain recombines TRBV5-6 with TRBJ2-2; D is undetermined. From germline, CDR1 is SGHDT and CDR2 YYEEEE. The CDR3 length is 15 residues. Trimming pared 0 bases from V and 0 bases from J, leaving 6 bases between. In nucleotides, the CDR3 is TGTGCCAGCAGCTTGGACAGAACGAACACCGGGGAGCTGTTTTTT. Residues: CASSLDRTNTGELFF.

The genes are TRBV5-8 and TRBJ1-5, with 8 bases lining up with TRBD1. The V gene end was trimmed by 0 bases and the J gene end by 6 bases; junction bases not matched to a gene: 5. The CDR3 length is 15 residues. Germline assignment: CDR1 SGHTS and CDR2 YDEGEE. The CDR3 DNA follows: TGTGCCAGCAGCTTGGGACAGGGGTTATCTCAGCCCCAGCATTTT. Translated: CASSLGQGLSQPQHF.

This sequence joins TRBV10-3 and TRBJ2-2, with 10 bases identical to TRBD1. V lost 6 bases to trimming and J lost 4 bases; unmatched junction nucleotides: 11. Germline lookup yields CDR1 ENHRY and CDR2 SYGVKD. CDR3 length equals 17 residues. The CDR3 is CAIRPGQGVTGTGELFF. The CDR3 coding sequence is TGTGCCATCAGGCCCGGACAGGGGGTAACGGGCACCGGGGAGCTGTTTTTT.

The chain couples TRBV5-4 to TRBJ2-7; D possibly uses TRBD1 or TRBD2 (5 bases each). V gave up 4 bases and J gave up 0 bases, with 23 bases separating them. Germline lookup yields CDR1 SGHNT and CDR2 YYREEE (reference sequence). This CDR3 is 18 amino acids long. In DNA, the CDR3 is TGTGCCAGCAGCCCAGGTGGTAGTCGGGGCCTGAGCTCCTACGAGCAGTACTTC. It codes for CASSPGGSRGLSSYEQYF.

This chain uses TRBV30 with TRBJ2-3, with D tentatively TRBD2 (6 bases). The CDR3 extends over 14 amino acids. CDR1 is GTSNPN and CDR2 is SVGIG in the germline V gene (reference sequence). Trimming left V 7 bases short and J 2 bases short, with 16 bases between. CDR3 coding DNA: TGTGCCTCCTACCGGGGGAGCGACACAGATACGCAGTATTTT. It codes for CASYRGSDTDTQYF.